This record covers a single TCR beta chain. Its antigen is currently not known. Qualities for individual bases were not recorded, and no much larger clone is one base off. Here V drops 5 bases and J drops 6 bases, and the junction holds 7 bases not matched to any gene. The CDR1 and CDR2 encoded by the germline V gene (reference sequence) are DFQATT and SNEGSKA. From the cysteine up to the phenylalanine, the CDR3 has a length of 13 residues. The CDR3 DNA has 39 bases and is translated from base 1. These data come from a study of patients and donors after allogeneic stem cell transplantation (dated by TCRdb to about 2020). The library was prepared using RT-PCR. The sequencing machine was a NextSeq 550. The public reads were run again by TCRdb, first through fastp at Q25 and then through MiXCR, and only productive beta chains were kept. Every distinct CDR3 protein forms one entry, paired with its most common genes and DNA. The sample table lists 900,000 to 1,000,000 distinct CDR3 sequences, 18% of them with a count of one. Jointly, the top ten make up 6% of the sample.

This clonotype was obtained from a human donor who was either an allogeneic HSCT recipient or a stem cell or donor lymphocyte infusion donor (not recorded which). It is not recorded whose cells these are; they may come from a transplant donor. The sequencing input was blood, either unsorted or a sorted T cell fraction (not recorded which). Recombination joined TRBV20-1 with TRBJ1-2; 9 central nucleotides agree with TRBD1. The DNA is TGCAGTGCTGATCACAGGGGGCAAAATGGCTACACCTTC. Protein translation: CSADHRGQNGYTF.